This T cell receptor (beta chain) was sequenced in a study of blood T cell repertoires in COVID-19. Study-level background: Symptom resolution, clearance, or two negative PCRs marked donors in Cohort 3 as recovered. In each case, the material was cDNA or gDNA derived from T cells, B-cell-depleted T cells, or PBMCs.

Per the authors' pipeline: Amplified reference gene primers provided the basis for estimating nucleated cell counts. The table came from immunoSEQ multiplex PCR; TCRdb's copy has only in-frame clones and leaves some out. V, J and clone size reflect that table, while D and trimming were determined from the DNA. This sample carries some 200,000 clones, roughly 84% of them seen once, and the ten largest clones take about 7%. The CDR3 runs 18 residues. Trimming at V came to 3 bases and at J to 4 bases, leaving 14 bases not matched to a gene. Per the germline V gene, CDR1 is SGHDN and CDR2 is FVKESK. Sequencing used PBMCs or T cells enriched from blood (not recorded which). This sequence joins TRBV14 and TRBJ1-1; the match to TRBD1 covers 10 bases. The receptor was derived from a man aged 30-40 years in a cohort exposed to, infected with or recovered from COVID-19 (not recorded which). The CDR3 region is CASSHNRTGGRRATEAFF. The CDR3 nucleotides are TGTGCCAGCAGCCACAACCGGACAGGGGGACGCAGGGCCACTGAAGCTTTCTTT.